The subject of this entry is one T cell receptor (beta chain). Antigen: not known. The sample is drawn from a study of shared clonotypes between healthy human individuals. Across the whole study: CD4 naive and CD4 memory each took three plates per donor, while CD8 naive took two and CD8 memory one.

The CDR3 contains 17 residues. V dropped 2 bases and J dropped 6; count of bases not matched to a gene: 15. Germline V gene sequence: CDR1 MNHNS, CDR2 SASEGT. CD45RO+ cells and CCR7-negative CD45RA+ TemRA cells were combined as CD8 memory. Study outcomes and limitations: It was expected that sequencing depth would affect clonotype sharing among donors. The study found lower generation probabilities in non-shared clonotypes than in those shared by all four donors.

Libraries were prepared by immunoSEQ multiplex PCR; TCRdb keeps only in-frame clonotypes and omits some of them. Found here are around 120,000 clones, about 66% of them singletons; the top ten hold approximately 25%. This TCR was sampled from a woman aged 25 to 39 in good health. Sequencing was carried out using memory CD8+ T cells sorted from blood. Stated subset: CD45RO+ cells pooled with CCR7-negative TemRA cells. This chain joins TRBV6-1 and TRBJ2-7, with TRBD2 matching 8 bases. The DNA for the CDR3 is TGTGCCAGCAGTGAAAAACTAAGCGGGAGCATTTGGCCCGAGCAGTACTTC. This codes for CASSEKLSGSIWPEQYF.